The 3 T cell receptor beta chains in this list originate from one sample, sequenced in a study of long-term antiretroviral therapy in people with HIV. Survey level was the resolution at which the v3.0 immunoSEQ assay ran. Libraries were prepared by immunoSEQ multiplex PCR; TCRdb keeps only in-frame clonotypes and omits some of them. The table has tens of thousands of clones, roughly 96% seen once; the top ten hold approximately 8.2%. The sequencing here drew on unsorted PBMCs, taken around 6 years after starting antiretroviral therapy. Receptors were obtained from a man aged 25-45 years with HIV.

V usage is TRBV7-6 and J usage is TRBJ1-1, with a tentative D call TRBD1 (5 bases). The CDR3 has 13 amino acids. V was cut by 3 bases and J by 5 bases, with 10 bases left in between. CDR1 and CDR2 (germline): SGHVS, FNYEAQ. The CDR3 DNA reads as TGTGCCAGCAGCTTGAACCGGGGGACTGAAGCTTTCTTT. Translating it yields CASSLNRGTEAFF.

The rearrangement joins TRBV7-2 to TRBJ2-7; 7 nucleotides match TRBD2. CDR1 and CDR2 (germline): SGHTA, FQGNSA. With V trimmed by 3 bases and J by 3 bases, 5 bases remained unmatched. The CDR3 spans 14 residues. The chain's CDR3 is CASSFLSSGYEQYF. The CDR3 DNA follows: TGTGCCAGCAGCTTTTTGTCTAGCGGCTACGAGCAGTACTTC.

DNA for the CDR3: TGTGCCACCAGCAGAGGTGGCTCCTATAATTCACCCCTCCACTTT. Protein product: CATSRGGSYNSPLHF. The chain links TRBV15 to TRBJ1-6; no clear D. The CDR3 has 15 amino acids. Trimming took off 1 base at V and 0 bases at J, with 4 bases between the two ends. Germline V gene sequence: CDR1 LNHNV, CDR2 YYDKDF (reference sequence).